This passage covers 18 T cell receptor beta chains from one sample sequenced in a study of CD8+ T cells in alopecia areata (dated by TCRdb to the late 2010s). The library was obtained by the immunoSEQ multiplex PCR assay. RNA was extracted from all samples and reverse transcribed into cDNA as template for TCR sequencing. The clones in this table, taken by TCRdb from immuneACCESS, are in-frame only. Not every clone is retained; where verified, under half of the shortfall comes from an unresolved V gene, and the cause of the rest is unknown. This sample lists 200,000 to 250,000 clones; 35% to 40% were detected once. The ten largest clones capture around 0.48% of the sample. Interpreted using the paper, the treatment or condition label stands for: oral pan-JAK inhibitor, 5-10 mg twice daily. The sample here was CD4+ T cells sorted from blood, taken at roughly week 30, from a patient treated with tofacitinib. The receptor source for this set is a human donor with alopecia areata.

This clone has only a few counts. The CDR3 protein is CAISPRSSGSDNEQFF. The CDR3 DNA reads TGTGCCATCTCCCCCCGGTCTAGCGGGAGTGACAATGAGCAGTTCTTC. The chain uses TRBV10-3 and TRBJ2-1, with TRBD2 matching 10 bases. The CDR3 totals 16 residues. CDR1 ENHRY and CDR2 SYGVKD come from the germline V gene. V dropped 8 bases and J dropped 5; count of bases not matched to a gene: 12.

This clone was seen a few times. The gene calls are TRBV4-2 and TRBJ1-2, with TRBD1 matching 9 bases. The CDR3 spans 15 residues. The V gene end was trimmed by 2 bases and the J gene end by 8 bases; junction bases not matched to a gene: 9. The germline V gene encodes CDR1 LGHNA and CDR2 YNFKEQ. CDR3 coding DNA: TGTGCCAGCAGCCAACAAACGGGACAGGGAGCGGGCTACACCTTC. Amino acid sequence: CASSQQTGQGAGYTF.

V and J are TRBV4-1 and TRBJ2-1; 15 nucleotides align to TRBD2. Germline CDR1 reads MGHRA; CDR2 reads YSYEKL. The V segment lost 3 bases and the J segment 7 bases; nucleotides outside the gene matches: 10. CDR3 size: 18 residues. In DNA, the CDR3 is TGCGCCAGCAGCCAGGGGACTAGCGGGAGGCTAGGTGCGAATGAGCAGTTCTTC. Translation: CASSQGTSGRLGANEQFF.

The J gene is TRBJ1-6, the V gene TRBV30; 9 positions agree with TRBD1. The ends lost 5 bases at V and 7 bases at J; junction bases unmatched: 6. CDR3 length: 14 amino acids. Looked up from germline, CDR1 is GTSNPN and CDR2 is SVGIG (reference sequence). The CDR3 bases are TGTGCCTGGTCAACAGGGGGCCGAAATTCACCCCTCCACTTT. Translating gives CAWSTGGRNSPLHF.

This chain joins TRBV18 and TRBJ2-7, with 11 positions matching TRBD1. The CDR3 is 14 amino acids. J lost 3 bases, V lost 3 bases, and 1 base had no gene match. Looked up from germline, CDR1 is KGHSH and CDR2 is LQKENI. The CDR3 reads CASSPGTGGYEQYF. CDR3 coding DNA: TGTGCCAGCTCACCGGGGACAGGGGGCTACGAGCAGTACTTC.

This clone was seen only a few times. The identical CDR3 is also encoded by other nucleotide sequences in the sample. The chain employs TRBV4-1 and TRBJ1-5, with D perhaps matching TRBD1 (5 bases). This CDR3 has 19 amino acids. Germline CDR1 reads MGHRA; CDR2 reads YSYEKL. Trimming removed 0 bases at V and 7 bases at J, with 25 bases between. CDR3 bases: TGCGCCAGCAGCCAAGAGGGTCCGGGGGGAGCCGGCAAATACCAGCCCCAGCATTTT. Amino acids: CASSQEGPGGAGKYQPQHF.

This chain connects TRBV28 to TRBJ1-2; TRBD1 aligns across 10 bases. CDR1 and CDR2 from the germline V gene are MDHEN and SYDVKM. Trimming cost V 3 bases and J 7 bases; bases outside gene matches: 8. CDR3 length: 15 amino acids. The CDR3 loop is CASSLGGQGLSGYTF. The CDR3 bases are TGTGCCAGCAGTTTGGGGGGACAGGGGTTGTCTGGCTACACCTTC.

The chain uses TRBV2 and TRBJ1-5; a weak D match, TRBD1 (6 bases). Trimming shortened V by 4 bases and J by 7 bases, and 8 bases separated the two germline ends. CDR3 size: 12 residues. Germline loops: CDR1 SNHLY, CDR2 FYNNEI. The CDR3 region has the DNA TGTGCCAGCAGTGGGGACATGCAGCCCCAGCATTTT. It translates to CASSGDMQPQHF.

The chain links TRBV6-6 to TRBJ2-7, with 8 bases that match TRBD2. CDR3 length equals 15 residues. Germline assignment: CDR1 MNHNY and CDR2 SVGAGI (reference sequence). V was clipped by 0 bases and J by 0 bases; unmatched bases: 1. CDR3 protein: CASSYSAGGSYEQYF. The CDR3 DNA reads as TGTGCCAGCAGTTACTCGGCGGGAGGCTCCTACGAGCAGTACTTC.

The chain couples TRBV11-2 to TRBJ2-7, with TRBD1 matching 9 bases. Germline V CDR1 and CDR2: SGHAT, FQNNGV. The V segment lost 6 bases and the J segment 4 bases; nucleotides outside the gene matches: 10. The CDR3 runs 15 residues. The CDR3 sequence: CASRRPGQGVYEQYF. As DNA, the CDR3 is TGTGCCAGCAGGCGCCCGGGACAGGGAGTATACGAGCAGTACTTC.

The chain combines TRBV29-1 with TRBJ2-2, with D hard to call. Germline V gene lookup returns CDR1 SQVTM and CDR2 ANQGSEA. The CDR3 runs to 13 residues. V shed 4 bases and J shed 6 bases, with 12 bases lying between them. For the CDR3, the DNA is TGCAGCGTTGTAGCCGTACGGGCCGGGGAGCTGTTTTTT. Protein sequence: CSVVAVRAGELFF.

The chain links TRBV30 to TRBJ2-3, with D maybe TRBD2 (5 bases). The CDR3 covers 12 residues. Germline V gene lookup returns CDR1 GTSNPN and CDR2 SVGIG (reference sequence). The V end lost 0 bases, the J end lost 7 bases, and 8 bases lay between the germline ends. Here the CDR3 DNA reads TGTGCCTGGAGTGTATCGGACTATACGCAGTATTTT. Its protein is CAWSVSDYTQYF.

Concerning this clone itself: Just one base apart from a much larger clone, this may be a read error. CDR3 DNA sequence: TGTGCCAGCAGCTTGGTAGAGACCCAGTACTTC. Its translation: CASSLVETQYF. The J gene is TRBJ2-5, the V gene TRBV5-6; no definite D call. Germline CDR1 and CDR2: SGHDT and YYEEEE. The CDR3 is 11 residues long. The germline V and J ends were trimmed by 0 bases and 4 bases, with 1 base remaining between them.

The gene calls are TRBV25-1 and TRBJ2-5, with 10 positions matching TRBD2. Germline values: CDR1 MGHDK, CDR2 SYGVNS. The CDR3 length is 15 residues. J lost 6 bases, V lost 2 bases, and 6 bases had no gene match. In DNA, the CDR3 is TGTGCCAGCAGTGAACCTAGCGGGAGAGCGAAGACCCAGTACTTC. The encoded protein is CASSEPSGRAKTQYF.

The rearrangement uses TRBV7-9 and TRBJ1-2, with D uncertain. V lost 5 bases to trimming and J lost 8 bases, with 24 bases between them. The CDR3 consists of 16 residues. CDR1 SEHNR and CDR2 FQNEAQ come from the germline V gene (reference sequence). The chain's CDR3 is CASSTMLGSPSHGYTF. The CDR3 DNA is TGTGCCAGCAGCACCATGCTAGGAAGTCCCTCCCACGGCTACACCTTC.

CDR3 loop: CASSPRPPESTGELFF. The CDR3 DNA reads TGTGCCAGCAGCCCCCGACCCCCGGAGAGCACCGGGGAGCTGTTTTTT. The chain uses TRBV7-9 and TRBJ2-2; D unresolved. The ends were cut back, 5 bases at V and 4 bases at J, with 17 bases in the middle. Germline loops: CDR1 SEHNR, CDR2 FQNEAQ (reference sequence). The CDR3 sequence is 16 residues long.

The CDR3: CASSEGQGATGYTF. In DNA, the CDR3 is TGTGCCAGCAGTGAAGGCCAGGGGGCGACCGGCTACACCTTC. The genes are TRBV6-1 and TRBJ1-2; 8 positions agree with TRBD1. The CDR3 runs 14 residues. The V gene end was trimmed by 1 base and the J gene end by 8 bases; junction bases not matched to a gene: 6. Germline V gene sequence: CDR1 MNHNS, CDR2 SASEGT.

As regards this clone: It is unclear where the CDR3 begins or ends on the DNA, so no DNA is shown, and the CDR3 is as TCRdb lists it. The J gene is TRBJ2-1, the V gene TRBV5-1. From germline, CDR1 is SGHRS and CDR2 YFSETQ. The CDR3 spans 12 amino acids, including both terminal residues. CDR3: CASSLVGSGAFF.